The 27 T cell receptor beta chains listed next were all sequenced from one sample in a study of CD8+CD57+ T cells in acquired aplastic anemia. Genomic DNA acted as the template from which TCR beta VDJ combination and CDR3 sequence profiling were carried out. TCRdb re-called the reads with MiXCR, one entry per CDR3 protein. Here the sample spans about 190,000 distinct CDR3 sequences, about 53% being singletons. Sequenced material: sorted CD4+, CD8+, or CD8+CD57+ T cells (not recorded which) from PBMCs. The receptors shown here come from a human donor in good health, serving as a control.

This clonotype was counted many times. This chain joins TRBV20-1 and TRBJ1-2, with unresolved D. Trimming left V 7 bases short and J 2 bases short, with 11 bases between. The CDR3 runs to 12 residues. Germline CDR1 reads DFQATT; CDR2 reads SNEGSKA (reference sequence). CDR3 nucleotide sequence: TGCAGTGGAACGCCTCCCAACTATGGCTACACCTTC. It encodes CSGTPPNYGYTF.

This chain links TRBV20-1 with TRBJ1-4; a possible D gene is TRBD1 (5 bases). Per germline, CDR1 DFQATT and CDR2 SNEGSKA (reference sequence). The CDR3 totals 17 residues. V was shortened by 0 bases and J by 4 bases, with 18 bases between the two germline ends. CDR3: CSARDPNPGGINEKLFF. For the CDR3, the DNA is TGCAGTGCTAGAGATCCAAACCCCGGGGGTATTAATGAAAAACTGTTTTTT.

The genes are TRBV20-1 and TRBJ2-7; D is undetermined. Looked up from germline, CDR1 is DFQATT and CDR2 is SNEGSKA (reference sequence). This CDR3 has 14 residues. The V and J ends lost 3 bases and 4 bases respectively, with 16 bases between them. CDR3 in amino acids: CSASDRQSLYEQYF. CDR3 sequence (DNA): TGCAGTGCTAGCGACCGCCAGTCTCTATACGAGCAGTACTTC.

This clonotype was observed at least ten times. V usage is TRBV20-1 and J usage is TRBJ2-5; D call uncertain. Germline CDR1 DFQATT, CDR2 SNEGSKA (reference sequence). Trimming cost V 6 bases and J 9 bases, with 14 bases left between them. CDR3 length: 11 residues. The CDR3 DNA reads TGCAGTGCCGGATTTTACCCCGCCCAGTACTTC. Its protein product is CSAGFYPAQYF.

V and J are TRBV7-2 and TRBJ1-2; D is unresolved. V gave up 6 bases and J gave up 1 base, with 12 bases separating them. The CDR3 runs to 14 residues. The germline CDR1 and CDR2 sequences are SGHTA and FQGNSA. This chain's CDR3 is CASSINQNNYGYTF. The CDR3 region has the DNA TGTGCCAGCAGTATCAATCAGAATAACTATGGCTACACCTTC.

The V call is TRBV7-2, the J call TRBJ2-7; D may be TRBD1 or TRBD2 (5 bases each). CDR1 and CDR2 from the germline V gene are SGHTA and FQGNSA. V was trimmed by 8 bases and J by 0 bases, leaving 29 bases between them. The CDR3 has 19 residues. CDR3 region: CASSPRGSGPDILSYEQYF. Here the CDR3 DNA reads TGTGCCAGCTCACCACGAGGGTCAGGGCCAGACATACTCTCCTACGAGCAGTACTTC.

The chain links TRBV19 to TRBJ1-6, with TRBD1 identical over 12 bases. Germline-derived CDR1 and CDR2 are LNHDA and SQIVND (reference sequence). V was pared by 4 bases and J by 9 bases, with 4 bases of the junction left unmatched. The CDR3 contains 15 residues. CDR3 loop: CASSTGQGASSPLHF. The CDR3 nucleotides are TGTGCCAGTAGTACGGGACAGGGGGCAAGTTCACCCCTCCACTTT.

V and J are TRBV24-1 and TRBJ2-3; 7 positions match TRBD2. The junction had 6 bases not matched to a gene; V was cut back by 7 bases and J by 0 bases. The CDR3 runs 15 residues. Germline CDR1 and CDR2: KGHDR and SFDVKD. CDR3 region: CATSSGTTSTDTQYF. In DNA, the CDR3 is TGTGCCACCAGCTCCGGGACTACTAGCACAGATACGCAGTATTTT.

This clonotype was seen a few times. The chain employs TRBV24-1 and TRBJ1-5; 7 nucleotides align to TRBD1. V was clipped by 2 bases and J by 6 bases; unmatched bases: 9. The length of the CDR3 is 16 residues. Germline values: CDR1 KGHDR, CDR2 SFDVKD. The DNA of the CDR3 is TGTGCCACCAGTGATTCGATCACAGGGGACGTTCAGCCCCAGCATTTT. Translation gives CATSDSITGDVQPQHF.

Concerning this clonotype itself: The junction departs from the called germline gene at one end, perhaps through a read error. The chain is built from TRBV2 and TRBJ2-1, with a tentative D call TRBD2 (6 bases). From germline, CDR1 is SNHLY and CDR2 FYNNEI. The CDR3 runs to 17 residues. CDR3 region: CARSEVVREYSYNEQFF. The DNA of the CDR3 is TGTGCCCGCAGTGAAGTCGTCCGGGAGTACTCCTACAATGAGCAGTTCTTC.

This clonotype was picked up a small number of times. This rearrangement joins TRBV9 to TRBJ1-2, with D perhaps TRBD1 (6 bases). V lost 0 bases to trimming and J lost 8 bases, with 11 bases between them. The CDR3 loop spans 13 amino acids. In germline, CDR1 is SGDLS, CDR2 YYNGEE. The CDR3 region is CASSVDRDSGYTF. The CDR3 DNA sequence: TGTGCCAGCAGCGTAGACAGGGATAGCGGCTACACCTTC.

This chain joins TRBV5-1 and TRBJ2-2, with 12 bases fitting TRBD1. This CDR3 contains 16 residues. CDR1 is SGHRS, CDR2 YFSETQ, per germline. The V gene end was trimmed by 4 bases and the J gene end by 7 bases; junction bases not matched to a gene: 8. The CDR3 loop reads CASSPGTGGFGGELFF. The CDR3, as DNA: TGCGCCAGCAGCCCTGGGACAGGGGGCTTCGGCGGGGAGCTGTTTTTT. Based on the CDR3 plus reference TRBV5-1 and TRBJ2-2, the full variable domain is KAGVTQTPRYLIKTRGQQVTLSCSPISGHRSVSWYQQTPGQGLQFLFEYFSETQRNKGNFPGRFSGRQFSNSRSEMNVSTLELGDSALYLCASSPGTGGFGGELFFGEGSRLTVL.

On this clonotype: The germline gene is not matched at one end of the junction; a read error may be the cause. The J gene is TRBJ1-1, the V gene TRBV7-9; 7 bases fit TRBD1. The CDR3 is 13 amino acids. Looked up from germline, CDR1 is SEHNR and CDR2 is FQNEAQ (reference sequence). CDR3 coding DNA: TGTGCCAGCAGCAAGACAGGGAACTCTGAAGCTTTCTTT. This translates into CASSKTGNSEAFF.

The chain recombines TRBV12-3 or TRBV12-4 with TRBJ1-5; 8 nucleotides line up with TRBD1. V was clipped by 6 bases and J by 4 bases; unmatched bases: 14. The CDR3 spans 17 residues. The CDR3 loop is CASSLIGQGATNQPQHF. Here the CDR3 DNA reads TGTGCCAGCAGCTTAATCGGACAGGGAGCTACGAATCAGCCCCAGCATTTT.

This chain connects TRBV18 to TRBJ2-1; 8 bases match TRBD1. V shed 5 bases and J 4 bases; nucleotides not matched to a gene: 7. Germline V gene lookup returns CDR1 KGHSH and CDR2 LQKENI. The CDR3 has 15 amino acids. The DNA of the CDR3 is TGTGCCAGCTCAGTATCCCGGACAGGGTACAATGAGCAGTTCTTC. This codes for CASSVSRTGYNEQFF.

This chain connects TRBV10-3 to TRBJ2-1, with no clear D. This CDR3 spans 15 amino acids. CDR1 is ENHRY and CDR2 is SYGVKD in the germline V gene. V gave up 2 bases and J gave up 0 bases, with 8 bases separating them. The CDR3 DNA reads TGTGCCATCAGTGAGGGCAGGAACTCCTACAATGAGCAGTTCTTC. This encodes CAISEGRNSYNEQFF.

This clonotype occurred a few times. The rearrangement uses TRBV30 and TRBJ2-5; no firm D call. The ends were cut back, 0 bases at V and 2 bases at J, with 7 bases in the middle. The germline V gene has CDR1 GTSNPN and CDR2 SVGIG (reference sequence). The CDR3 length is 13 residues. The CDR3 nucleotides read TGTGCCTGGAGTGTTGGTAGTCAAGAGACCCAGTACTTC. This translates into CAWSVGSQETQYF.

This clonotype was found a few times. The chain couples TRBV18 to TRBJ2-7; D possibly matches TRBD1 or TRBD2 (5 bases each). Germline assignment: CDR1 KGHSH and CDR2 LQKENI. V shed 5 bases and J shed 0 bases, with 8 bases lying between them. CDR3 size: 13 residues. The CDR3 bases are TGTGCCAGCTCAGCTGGGACCTCCTACGAGCAGTACTTC. It is translated as CASSAGTSYEQYF.

This clonotype was counted a few times. The V and J genes are TRBV3-2 and TRBJ2-1; TRBD1 is taken as the D call from the table, unchecked against the DNA. TRBV3-2 is a pseudogene segment. The CDR3 totals 16 residues. The CDR3: CASSQDRAGAYNEQFF. CDR3 bases: TGTGCCAGCAGCCAAGATCGGGCAGGGGCTTACAATGAGCAGTTCTTC.

This clonotype showed up just a few times. This sequence joins TRBV7-9 and TRBJ1-1, with 7 bases matching TRBD1. V lost 4 bases, J lost 4 bases, and 6 bases stayed unmatched. The CDR3 loop spans 14 amino acids. CDR1 is SEHNR and CDR2 is FQNEAQ in the germline V gene (reference sequence). CDR3 nucleotide sequence: TGTGCCAGCAGCTCGACAGGGACGGGCACTGAAGCTTTCTTT. Translation: CASSSTGTGTEAFF.

This clonotype was picked up a small number of times. The chain carries TRBV2 and TRBJ2-5; D may be TRBD2 (6 bases). The germline V and J ends were trimmed by 2 bases and 3 bases, with 13 bases remaining between them. Germline V CDR1 and CDR2: SNHLY, FYNNEI. This CDR3 comprises 15 residues. The CDR3 here is CASSERETLKETQYF. CDR3 in DNA: TGTGCCAGCAGTGAACGGGAGACACTTAAAGAGACCCAGTACTTC.

This clonotype was recorded at least ten times. This chain joins TRBV28 and TRBJ1-6; 8 positions match TRBD1. This CDR3 is 17 amino acids long. With 5 bases clipped from V and 6 bases from J, the junction kept 12 bases outside the gene matches. The germline V gene encodes CDR1 MDHEN and CDR2 SYDVKM. Here the CDR3 DNA reads TGTGCCAGCAGTACCCGACAGGGGACGGGGGTTAATTCACCCCTCCACTTT. This encodes CASSTRQGTGVNSPLHF. Full variable domain (missing parts from reference TRBV28 and TRBJ1-6): DVKVTQSSRYLVKRTGEKVFLECVQDMDHENMFWYRQDPGLGLRLIYFSYDVKMKEKGDIPEGYSVSREKKERFSLILESASTNQTSMYLCASSTRQGTGVNSPLHFGNGTRLTVT.

This clonotype was seen at least ten times. This rearrangement joins TRBV10-3 to TRBJ2-3; a weak D match, TRBD2 (6 bases). Germline V gene sequence: CDR1 ENHRY, CDR2 SYGVKD. Trimming took off 3 bases at V and 15 bases at J, with 19 bases between the two ends. The CDR3 runs 13 residues. The CDR3, as DNA: TGTGCCATCAGTGATGGCGGGGTACTGGCTGATTATTTT. Its translation is CAISDGGVLADYF.

V is TRBV15 and J is TRBJ2-7, with D hard to call. The CDR3 is made up of 13 amino acids. The germline V gene encodes CDR1 LNHNV and CDR2 YYDKDF (reference sequence). The V end lost 0 bases, the J end lost 6 bases, and 9 bases lay between the germline ends. The chain's CDR3 is CATSRDPIGEQYF. The CDR3 region has the DNA TGTGCCACCAGCAGAGATCCCATCGGCGAGCAGTACTTC.

This rearrangement joins TRBV7-2 to TRBJ1-2; D remains ambiguous. The CDR3 runs 14 residues. CDR1 SGHTA and CDR2 FQGNSA come from the germline V gene. The V end was cut by 5 bases, the J end by 8 bases, with 18 bases between. The CDR3 is CASSALAGLQGYTF. Here the CDR3 DNA reads TGTGCCAGCAGCGCCCTAGCGGGCTTACAGGGCTACACCTTC.

With respect to this clonotype: A read error may account for a junction end that differs from germline. This chain links TRBV5-1 with TRBJ1-1; D call uncertain. CDR1 and CDR2 (germline): SGHRS, YFSETQ. The CDR3 length is 15 residues. The CDR3 bases are TGCGCCGGCAGTGCACGGTTAGGGAAGAACACTGAAGCTTTCTTT. Residues: CAGSARLGKNTEAFF.

V and J are TRBV2 and TRBJ1-2; no reliable D call. CDR1 and CDR2 from the germline V gene are SNHLY and FYNNEI. Deletions cut 6 bases from V and 8 bases from J, with 10 bases between. The CDR3 covers 11 residues. The CDR3 sequence is CASRLTLGYTF. Written as DNA, the CDR3 is TGTGCCAGCAGATTGACACTGGGCTACACCTTC.